A selection of T cell receptor beta chains follows, all from one sample in a study of identical twins. TCRdb used MiXCR to reprocess the 5' RACE reads, holding one entry per CDR3 protein. Among some 560,000 distinct CDR3 sequences listed, 9.5% to 10% were seen once. The same specimen was also included in a second study, on yellow fever vaccine responses in identical twins.

Sequencing was performed on PBMCs. These receptors were taken from a young woman in good health. Both conserved end residues are part of each CDR3. Fields, in order: clone size, D gene, J gene, V gene, CDR3 protein, CDR3 DNA. A D gene is named only where the DNA matches it firmly. Clone size appears in some rows only: once, few, many, or a class for an expanded clone.

few,.,TRBJ2-1,TRBV28,CASSFVDHNEQFF,TGTGCCAGCAGTTTCGTGGACCACAATGAGCAGTTCTTC
.,.,TRBJ1-1,TRBV7-9,CASSSVEPGFTEAFF,TGTGCCAGCAGCTCCGTAGAACCAGGGTTCACTGAAGCTTTCTTT
.,TRBD1,TRBJ2-2,TRBV12-3/TRBV12-4,CASSFGDRVRAELFF,TGTGCCAGCAGTTTCGGGGACAGGGTCCGGGCGGAGCTGTTTTTT
many,TRBD2,TRBJ2-7,TRBV10-3,CAIRRLAGDYEQYF,TGTGCCATCAGGAGACTAGCGGGAGACTACGAGCAGTACTTC
.,.,TRBJ2-1,TRBV18,CASSSLDREGSYNEQFF,TGTGCCAGCTCATCTCTAGACAGGGAGGGATCCTACAATGAGCAGTTCTTC
few,TRBD2,TRBJ2-1,TRBV3-1,CASSLSGRAGHNEQFF,TGTGCCAGCAGCCTTTCCGGGAGGGCCGGTCACAATGAGCAGTTCTTC
.,TRBD2,TRBJ2-3,TRBV5-1,CASSLTSGSGTDTQYF,TGCGCCAGCAGCTTGACTAGCGGGAGTGGCACAGATACGCAGTATTTT
few,.,TRBJ2-2,TRBV3-1,CASSQSPANTGELFF,TGTGCCAGCAGCCAATCCCCTGCCAACACCGGGGAGCTGTTTTTT
few,.,TRBJ2-6,TRBV6-5,CASSYIRHFQGANVLTF,TGTGCCAGCAGTTACATCCGACATTTTCAAGGGGCCAACGTCCTGACTTTC
many,.,TRBJ2-3,TRBV10-1,CASSAPDSRTTDTQYF,TGCGCCAGCAGTGCCCCTGACAGTCGTACCACAGATACGCAGTATTTT
many,.,TRBJ2-5,TRBV29-1,CSAGPPETQYF,TGCAGCGCGGGCCCCCCAGAGACCCAGTACTTC
.,TRBD1,TRBJ1-1,TRBV7-9,CASSYTGGETEAFF,TGTGCCAGCAGCTACACAGGGGGCGAGACTGAAGCTTTCTTT
many,.,TRBJ2-2,TRBV12-3/TRBV12-4,CASTTSQNTGELFF,TGTGCCAGCACTACTAGTCAGAACACCGGGGAGCTGTTTTTT
many,.,TRBJ2-7,TRBV27,CASSFVQGTEQYF,TGTGCCAGCAGTTTTGTACAGGGCACCGAGCAGTACTTC
.,TRBD2,TRBJ2-7,TRBV29-1,CSVTSGRARNEQYF,TGCAGCGTTACTAGCGGGAGGGCCAGGAACGAGCAGTACTTC
few,TRBD2,TRBJ2-2,TRBV2,CASSESGANTGELFF,TGTGCCAGCAGTGAGAGCGGGGCGAACACCGGGGAGCTGTTTTTT
few,.,TRBJ1-6,TRBV6-1,CASSEIDSPLHF,TGTGCCAGCAGTGAAATAGACTCACCCCTCCACTTT
few,TRBD2,TRBJ2-4,TRBV6-2/TRBV6-3,CASSSSGRVHSLAKNIQYF,TGTGCCAGCAGTTCCAGCGGGAGGGTACACAGTTTAGCCAAAAACATTCAGTACTTC
.,TRBD2,TRBJ2-2,TRBV28,CASSRASGFKTGELFF,TGTGCCAGCAGCCGCGCTAGCGGTTTCAAAACCGGGGAGCTGTTTTTT
many,.,TRBJ2-7,TRBV20-1,CSAPMDRPPTEQYF,TGCAGTGCACCTATGGACAGACCACCTACCGAGCAGTACTTC
many,TRBD1,TRBJ1-1,TRBV20-1,CSASSTGGTEAFF,TGCAGTGCTAGTTCTACAGGGGGCACTGAAGCTTTCTTT
few,.,TRBJ2-5,TRBV6-5,CASSTTSYQETQYF,TGTGCCAGCAGTACTACCAGTTATCAAGAGACCCAGTACTTC
many,.,TRBJ2-1,TRBV6-2/TRBV6-3,CASREFRASSYNEQFF,TGTGCCAGCAGGGAGTTCCGGGCTAGCTCCTACAATGAGCAGTTCTTC
few,.,TRBJ2-7,TRBV25-1,CASSEYRVGGEQYF,TGTGCCAGCAGTGAATATAGGGTTGGCGGCGAGCAGTACTTC